The subject of this entry is one TCR beta chain. Its target is unknown. This sample is drawn from a study of cytomegalovirus exposure and HLA in healthy donors. The study's findings and limits: A later analysis linked a missense DCLRE1C variant to TCR beta V- and J-gene trimming. What was likely a sequencing artifact was a cluster of highly shared sequence variants. The Asian-associated ancestry cluster reportedly had fewer N-insertions than the approximately 630-donor mean in a later analysis.

Use of 60 Vbeta and 13 Jbeta primers characterized the PCR. Measured with immunoSEQ multiplex PCR; TCRdb has only the in-frame clones, and not every one. The sample shows roughly 180,000 clones, more than 80% of them seen only once. The material sequenced was PBMCs. The TCR sequence derives from a woman younger than 30 in good health and CMV-seronegative.

The CDR3 is CASSESPGGEQYF. For the CDR3, the DNA is TGTGCCAGCAGTGAATCGCCTGGGGGCGAGCAGTACTTC. The chain links TRBV6-1 to TRBJ2-5, with D perhaps matching TRBD1 or TRBD2 (5 bases each). The J call is doubtful: the DNA matches TRBJ2-7 better. Germline V gene lookup returns CDR1 MNHNS and CDR2 SASEGT. The CDR3 contains 13 residues.